These 8 T cell receptor beta chains originate from one sample sequenced in a study of cytomegalovirus exposure and HLA in healthy donors. The PCR was carried out with 60 Vbeta primers and 13 Jbeta primers. Assay: immunoSEQ multiplex PCR; the TCRdb copy retains only in-frame clones and omits some. The sample contains under 250,000 clones, around 86% of which appear only once. Sequenced input: PBMCs. The receptors were gathered from a woman aged 45 to 65 in good health and CMV-seropositive.

J is TRBJ2-2 and V is TRBV7-8, with 7 bases lining up with TRBD1. Germline V lookup: CDR1 SGHVS, CDR2 FQNEAQ. Trimming at V came to 1 base and at J to 1 base, leaving 3 bases not matched to a gene. The CDR3 extends over 16 amino acids. The CDR3 sequence is CASSLGSGGNTGELFF. DNA of the CDR3: TGTGCCAGCAGCTTAGGGTCAGGGGGGAACACCGGGGAGCTGTTTTTT.

In this sample, this clone turned up many times. This chain uses TRBV6-1 with TRBJ2-4, with a weak D call TRBD2 (7 bases). V lost 1 base and J 8 bases, leaving 15 bases between the germline ends. This CDR3 spans 15 amino acids. Germline V lookup: CDR1 MNHNS, CDR2 SASEGT. CDR3 in amino acids: CASSEDRGGSDIQYF. As DNA, the CDR3 is TGTGCCAGCAGTGAAGATAGGGGGGGGTCAGACATTCAGTACTTC.

The gene calls are TRBV27 and TRBJ1-5; TRBD1 is a possible D gene (6 bases). This CDR3 region has 17 residues. V was shortened by 0 bases and J by 7 bases, with 19 bases between the two germline ends. Per germline, CDR1 MNHEY and CDR2 SMNVEV (reference sequence). The CDR3 DNA reads TGTGCCAGCAGTTTATCGGCAGTAGACAGGTTTATCCAGCCCCAGCATTTT. Amino acid sequence: CASSLSAVDRFIQPQHF.

This chain's CDR3 is CASSLGYRGGGNQPQHF. Written as DNA, the CDR3 is TGTGCCAGCAGCTTGGGCTATAGGGGGGGCGGCAATCAGCCCCAGCATTTT. J is TRBJ1-5 and V is TRBV5-6; tentatively, D is TRBD1 (6 bases). The CDR3 extends over 17 amino acids. Germline V gene lookup returns CDR1 SGHDT and CDR2 YYEEEE. V lost 0 bases and J 2 bases, leaving 15 bases between the germline ends.

The chain combines TRBV29-1 with TRBJ1-5; maybe TRBD1 (5 bases). The germline gives CDR1 SQVTM, CDR2 ANQGSEA. V was shortened by 4 bases and J by 5 bases, with 9 bases between the two germline ends. The CDR3 extends over 12 amino acids. CDR3 nucleotides: TGCAGCGTTGGGACAATGGATCAGCCCCAGCATTTT. Translation gives CSVGTMDQPQHF. Full variable domain (rest looked up from reference TRBV29-1 and TRBJ1-5): SAVISQKPSRDICQRGTSLTIQCQVDSQVTMMFWYRQQPGQSLTLIATANQGSEATYESGFVIDKFPISRPNLTFSTLTVSNMSPEDSSIYLCSVGTMDQPQHFGDGTRLSIL.

This chain uses TRBV11-2 with TRBJ2-2; tentative D call: TRBD1 (5 bases). V lost 4 bases and J lost 6, with 9 bases in between. CDR1 is SGHAT, CDR2 FQNNGV, per germline. The CDR3 consists of 13 residues. CDR3 in DNA: TGTGCCAGCAGCTCCAGGGTGCCCGGGGAGCTGTTTTTT. Translated: CASSSRVPGELFF.

The rearrangement links TRBV28 to TRBJ1-1; weak D call: TRBD1 (5 bases). Germline V lookup: CDR1 MDHEN, CDR2 SYDVKM. The CDR3 is 16 amino acids. Trimming pared 6 bases from V and 3 bases from J, leaving 20 bases between. The CDR3 is CASRTSGLVGDTEAFF. The DNA of the CDR3 is TGTGCCAGCAGAACGTCAGGGTTGGTAGGCGACACTGAAGCTTTCTTT.

The genes are TRBV7-3 and TRBJ2-2; D is possibly TRBD1 (7 bases). Germline V gene data show CDR1 as SGHTA and CDR2 as FQGTGA. The CDR3 loop spans 16 amino acids. Trimming left V 5 bases short and J 0 bases short, with 13 bases between. The CDR3 protein is CASSVRGAPNTGELFF. CDR3 nucleotides: TGTGCCAGCAGCGTCAGGGGGGCCCCGAACACCGGGGAGCTGTTTTTT.